A selection of T cell receptor beta chains follows, all from one sample in a study of Ad26.COV2.S vaccination and SARS-CoV-2 variants. TCRdb keeps only in-frame clones here, not all; method: immunoSEQ multiplex PCR. The sample carries roughly 400,000 clones, around 93% recorded once. The sequenced sample was peripheral blood, obtained in a trial of Ad26.COV2.S vaccine versus placebo. Receptors originate from a person aged 18-60 years who received the Ad26.COV2.S COVID-19 vaccine or a placebo. CDR3s include the opening cysteine and the closing phenylalanine or tryptophan. The D gene is left open where the match is weak. The size entry is marked missing in some rows and otherwise reads once, few, many or a size class.

v_call	clone_size	j_call	d_call	cdr3_nt	cdr3_aa
TRBV7-6	few	TRBJ2-7	TRBD1	TGTGCCAGCAGCATCGGGACAGGAGAATACGAGCAGTACTTC	CASSIGTGEYEQYF
TRBV25-1	.	TRBJ1-3	.	TGTGCCAGCAGTGCCGGGGGCGGGGGCTCTGGAAACACCATATATTTT	CASSAGGGGSGNTIYF
TRBV28	.	TRBJ2-7	.	TGTGCCAGCAGTCTGGTACAGGCCTCCTACGAGCAGTACTTC	CASSLVQASYEQYF
TRBV30	.	TRBJ1-6	.	TGTGCCTGGGGGCAGGATAATTCACCCCTCCACTTT	CAWGQDNSPLHF
TRBV7-9	.	TRBJ1-1	TRBD1	TGTGCCAGCAGTTTCGGACAGGGGGGTATCATGAACACTGAAGCTTTCTTT	CASSFGQGGIMNTEAFF
TRBV19	.	TRBJ2-1	TRBD2	TGTGCCAGTAGTGCTAACGGGGGGGCCTTCTACAATGAGCAGTTCTTC	CASSANGGAFYNEQFF
TRBV7-9	.	TRBJ2-3	TRBD2	TGTGCCAGCAGCCCCCATTCGGGGGGTCCTTTTGATACGCAGTATTTT	CASSPHSGGPFDTQYF
TRBV6-4	.	TRBJ2-1	.	TGTGCCAGCAGTCCCGGGGTACCGGGAGACTCCTACAATGAGCAGTTCTTC	CASSPGVPGDSYNEQFF
TRBV28	.	TRBJ1-4	.	TGTGCCAGCAGTTTAAGGGCAACTAATGAAAAACTGTTTTTT	CASSLRATNEKLFF
TRBV5-1	.	TRBJ2-1	.	TGCGCCAGCAGCTTGGCTTCGTCGGGAAATTACGAGCAGTTCTTC	CASSLASSGNYEQFF
TRBV5-1	.	TRBJ2-1	.	TGCGCCAGCAGCTTGGTAGGTCTGGGGGGCCGAAACACTTACAATGAGCAGTTCTTC	CASSLVGLGGRNTYNEQFF
TRBV28	.	TRBJ2-1	TRBD1	TGTGCCAGCAGTGCCATAGGGACAGGGGGCTTCCATGAGCAGTTCTTC	CASSAIGTGGFHEQFF
TRBV4-3	.	TRBJ2-6	TRBD1	TGCGCCAGCAGCCAAGATCTTACGCAGGGGGCCCCTGGGGCCAACGTCCTGACTTTC	CASSQDLTQGAPGANVLTF
TRBV3-1/TRBV3-2	.	TRBJ1-6	.	TGTGCCAGCAGCCAAGCGCGGGGAAGCTCACCCCTCCACTTT	CASSQARGSSPLHF
TRBV3-1/TRBV3-2	few	TRBJ1-1	.	TGTGCCAGCAGCCCTACAGGGTCGGGGACTGAAGCTTTCTTT	CASSPTGSGTEAFF
TRBV19	.	TRBJ2-7	.	TGTGCCAGTAGTTTTTCGACGGAGCAGTACTTC	CASSFSTEQYF